This T cell receptor (beta chain) was obtained from a study of blood T cells in healthy people across ages. This CDR3 spans 15 amino acids. The germline CDR1 and CDR2 sequences are KGHDR and SFDVKD. V dropped 2 bases and J dropped 4 bases, with 11 bases sitting between them. This clonotype came up a few times. Its cognate antigen is unknown. Whole-study results and caveats: Age advanced and TCR beta diversity per million T cells fell, roughly linearly.

Extraction yielded at least 6 micrograms of total RNA per sample. PCR was performed a second time for roughly 7 to 11 cycles using a sample-barcoded 5' primer and a J-beta primer mix. With 12 random nucleotides, a template-switch adaptor tagged each individual cDNA molecule. TCRdb reanalysed the 5' RACE reads using MiXCR and keeps one entry per CDR3 protein. Among 700,000 or so distinct CDR3 sequences listed, 22% were seen once. The sequence was obtained from a man aged 65-85 years in good health. The source material was blood. The V call is TRBV24-1, the J call TRBJ2-1; D uncertain. The DNA of the CDR3 is TGTGCCACCAGTGATTACGGGTCCTCTTACAATGAGCAGTTCTTC. This codes for CATSDYGSSYNEQFF.